The entry below gives a single T cell receptor beta chain sequence along with its context. This clonotype showed up just a few times. What antigen it recognizes has not been identified. Base quality data are lacking; no much larger clone is found one base away. For sequencing, an Illumina NovaSeq 6000 was employed. TCRalpha and TCRbeta cDNA libraries were built by 5'RACE with constant-segment primers, adding sample barcodes and unique molecular identifiers. Trizol reagent was used to extract RNA from every sample. Library amplification was performed in two PCR steps, and a second sample barcode and Illumina TruSeq adapters were introduced in the second step. The libraries were sequenced on an Illumina NovaSeq using 2 x 150 bp paired-end reads. The paper's processing steps were these. Demultiplexing of reads and collapsing into UMI-guided consensus sequences were performed with migec v1.2.7. Using mixcr v2.1.11, UMI consensuses were aligned to TRA and TRB V and J templates and then assembled into clonotypes. Expanded or contracted clonotypes were those called significant by both edgeR and NoisET, with noise models trained on biological replicates. For edgeR calls, the cutoffs were a false discovery rate-adjusted p below 0.01 and a log2 fold-change threshold of 1. As an exploratory analysis of dynamics, max-normalized trajectories of the 1000 most abundant clonotypes were examined with PCA combined with hierarchical clustering. Each responding clone was given a CD4 or CD8 phenotype based on the CD4+ and CD8+ repertoires, which had been sequenced separately. TCRdb reprocessing: public reads trimmed at Q25 with fastp, clones called with MiXCR, in-frame beta chains kept. Every distinct CDR3 protein forms one entry, paired with its most common genes and DNA. The V and J calls reflect TCRdb's pipeline rather than the authors' work. This sample has about 200,000 distinct CDR3 sequences in its table, and about 17% of those were observed once. The ten top clones hold about 2.4% of the sample.

From the cysteine through the phenylalanine, the CDR3 covers 14 amino acids. The read is trimmed to its CDR3 DNA, 42 bases read in frame from base 1. V is pruned by 1 base and J by 10 bases, leaving 7 bases of the junction without a gene match. The germline V gene (reference sequence) yields LGHDT for CDR1 and YNNKEL for CDR2. This record comes from a study of T-cell memory formation after mild COVID-19 (dated by TCRdb to about 2021). For the study in its entirety: Most TCR sequence clusters were specific to one of the two donors. In a couple of donors, T-cell clones that expanded and contracted after mild COVID-19 were tracked by sequencing TCRalpha and TCRbeta repertoires over time. The cohort comprised two young, previously healthy adult volunteers, one female and one male. Study-wide findings and limitations: Some responding clones were found in pre-infection memory, which suggests that pre-existing cross-reactive memory T cells took part in the SARS-CoV-2 response. Contracting CD4+ clones were located mainly in the CM and EM memory subsets, whereas CD8+ clones were found to be enriched in EMRA. The study covered only a couple of mild cases, and larger cohorts including severe cases with pre-infection samples were considered necessary. SARS-CoV-2 specificity was not confirmed for the second-wave clones peaking on day 37. Clones contracting from day 15 to 85 had balanced CD4/CD8 phenotypes, while a second wave expanding from day 15 to 37 was biased towards CD4+.

Ficoll-Paque density gradient centrifugation was used to isolate PBMCs. Sequencing used PBMCs or a T cell subset sorted from them (not recorded which). The origin of this receptor is an adult woman who had mild COVID-19 (a few samples of this study predate the infection). The sample titles of this study are shuffled in the database, so cell type and time point are left out; the donor was told from shared clones. Recombination joined TRBV3-1 with TRBJ1-1; TRBD1 matches 9 bases in the middle. The DNA sequence reads TGTGCCAGCAGCCAAGTGGACAGGGGTTCAGTAGCTTTCTTT. This gives the protein CASSQVDRGSVAFF.